Following are 29 T cell receptor beta chains from one sample sequenced in a study of technical replicates of blood from a few donors. TCRdb's table, derived via immunoSEQ multiplex PCR, lists solely in-frame clones and lacks some. This sample yields about 70,000 clones, of which around 97% are seen a single time; approximately 0.2% belongs to the top ten. The sequenced sample consisted of T cells isolated from PBMCs. These receptors all come from a human donor in good health.

The gene calls are TRBV5-1 and TRBJ2-7; D gene ambiguous. The CDR3 consists of 13 residues. The germline V gene has CDR1 SGHRS and CDR2 YFSETQ. With 4 bases removed from V and 5 bases from J, the gap between germline ends came to 13 bases. The CDR3 bases are TGCGCCAGCAGCCCGGCCGCTAGGCACGAGCAGTACTTC. As protein: CASSPAARHEQYF.

The V call is TRBV15, the J call TRBJ2-7; 9 nucleotides agree with TRBD1. Germline V gene lookup returns CDR1 LNHNV and CDR2 YYDKDF (reference sequence). The CDR3 spans 17 residues. V lost 0 bases and J lost 5; bases outside the gene matches: 11. This chain's CDR3 is CATSREAAGQGLHEQYF. The DNA for the CDR3 is TGTGCCACCAGCAGAGAAGCAGCGGGACAGGGATTGCACGAGCAGTACTTC.

The chain employs TRBV11-1 and TRBJ2-1, with D possibly TRBD2 on 5 matching bases. Germline loops: CDR1 SGHAT, CDR2 FQDESV (reference sequence). The CDR3 extends over 15 amino acids. The V gene lost 0 bases and the J gene lost 8 bases, with 14 bases spanning the gap. This CDR3 reads CASSLARLAVDEQFF. CDR3 nucleotide sequence: TGTGCCAGCAGCTTAGCGCGGCTAGCTGTAGATGAGCAGTTCTTC.

V usage is TRBV11-2 and J usage is TRBJ1-5; a weak D match, TRBD1 (5 bases). V was shortened by 2 bases and J by 3 bases, with 8 bases between the two germline ends. The CDR3 is made up of 14 amino acids. Germline CDR1 reads SGHAT; CDR2 reads FQNNGV. The CDR3 DNA sequence: TGTGCCAGCAGCTTACAGGGCAACAATCAGCCCCAGCATTTT. Its translation: CASSLQGNNQPQHF.

This clone was recorded only once. The CDR3 DNA is TGTGCCAGCAGCTTAAGGGCAGGGGGGAATGAAAAACTGTTTTTT. It encodes CASSLRAGGNEKLFF. The chain couples TRBV7-9 to TRBJ1-4; 7 bases are a match to TRBD1. Germline loops: CDR1 SEHNR, CDR2 FQNEAQ (reference sequence). The CDR3 has 15 amino acids. The trim removed 2 bases at V and 5 bases at J, leaving 5 bases unmatched.

V usage is TRBV18 and J usage is TRBJ2-5; 14 positions agree with TRBD2. This CDR3 comprises 18 residues. Unmatched junction bases numbered 9, after V lost 3 bases and J lost 3 bases. Germline assignment: CDR1 KGHSH and CDR2 LQKENI. As DNA, the CDR3 is TGTGCCAGCTCACCTAGATTACCGGGACTAGCGGGAGAAGAGACCCAGTACTTC. Encoded protein: CASSPRLPGLAGEETQYF.

The chain recombines TRBV2 with TRBJ1-2; TRBD1 aligns across 9 bases. The CDR3 is made up of 14 amino acids. J lost 4 bases, V lost 4 bases, and 4 bases had no gene match. CDR1 and CDR2 (germline): SNHLY, FYNNEI. This chain's CDR3 is CASSGWGQGYGYTF. The CDR3 bases are TGTGCCAGCAGTGGCTGGGGACAGGGCTATGGCTACACCTTC. The whole variable domain, filled in from reference TRBV2 and TRBJ1-2, reads EPEVTQTPSHQVTQMGQEVILRCVPISNHLYFYWYRQILGQKVEFLVSFYNNEISEKSEIFDDQFSVERPDGSNFTLKIRSTKLEDSAMYFCASSGWGQGYGYTFGSGTRLTVV.

This chain links TRBV11-3 with TRBJ2-7; no clear D. The CDR3 has 14 amino acids. Germline CDR1 is SGHNT and CDR2 is YENEEA. Trimming removed 5 bases from V and 6 bases from J, with 17 bases in between. The CDR3 here is CASSPPGSYREQYF. The CDR3 nucleotides read TGTGCCAGCAGCCCCCCCGGTTCTTACCGCGAGCAGTACTTC.

V and J are TRBV28 and TRBJ1-1, with D unresolved. The CDR3 is made up of 16 amino acids. Germline lookup yields CDR1 MDHEN and CDR2 SYDVKM. Trimming left V 3 bases short and J 1 base short, with 15 bases between. The CDR3 DNA reads as TGTGCCAGCAGTTTCCACAGCTACGTGGGGAACACTGAAGCTTTCTTT. Its protein product is CASSFHSYVGNTEAFF.

The chain employs TRBV7-3 and TRBJ2-2; D perhaps matches TRBD1 (5 bases). Germline V gives CDR1 SGHTA, CDR2 FQGTGA. Between the trimmed V and J ends, which lost 2 bases and 6 bases, there was a span of 10 bases. This CDR3 has 14 amino acids. The chain's CDR3 is CASSLGRAAGELFF. CDR3 bases: TGTGCCAGCAGCTTAGGCAGGGCGGCCGGGGAGCTGTTTTTT.

The chain has TRBV5-5 and TRBJ2-7; D might be TRBD1 (7 bases). Germline-derived CDR1 and CDR2 are SGHKS and YYEKEE (reference sequence). V dropped 6 bases and J dropped 3 bases, with 10 bases sitting between them. The CDR3 sequence is 12 residues long. The CDR3, as DNA: TGTGCCAGCACCCAGGGGGGCTACGAGCAGTACTTC. It yields the protein CASTQGGYEQYF.

The chain is built from TRBV7-8 and TRBJ2-5; possibly TRBD2 for D (6 bases). Germline V CDR1 and CDR2: SGHVS, FQNEAQ. CDR3 length: 16 residues. V was cut by 8 bases and J by 4 bases, with 23 bases left in between. The CDR3 protein is CASQIRVAGRGETQYF. In nucleotides, the CDR3 is TGTGCCAGCCAAATTCGGGTGGCCGGGCGGGGAGAGACCCAGTACTTC.

The chain employs TRBV4-1 and TRBJ2-3; 9 bases match TRBD1. This CDR3 spans 18 amino acids. Germline lookup yields CDR1 MGHRA and CDR2 YSYEKL. The V and J ends lost 4 bases and 6 bases, in that order; junction bases with no gene match: 17. DNA for the CDR3: TGCGCCAGCAGCCTCTCAACCCCGGGACAGGGATTTTTTGATACGCAGTATTTT. It translates to CASSLSTPGQGFFDTQYF.

The CDR3 coding sequence is TGTGCCAGCAGCTACAGTCGGGGGACTGAAGCTTTCTTT. It yields the protein CASSYSRGTEAFF. The chain couples TRBV7-6 to TRBJ1-1; D is possibly TRBD1 (5 bases). Deletions cut 4 bases from V and 5 bases from J, with 11 bases between. Germline V gene lookup returns CDR1 SGHVS and CDR2 FNYEAQ. The CDR3 length is 13 residues. Drawing the rest from reference TRBV7-6 and TRBJ1-1, the complete variable domain is GAGVSQSPRYKVTKRGQDVALRCDPISGHVSLYWYRQALGQGPEFLTYFNYEAQQDKSGLPNDRFSAERPEGSISTLTIQRTEQRDSAMYRCASSYSRGTEAFFGQGTRLTVV.

The chain uses TRBV6-5 and TRBJ1-2; 9 bases agree with TRBD1. The CDR3 is 16 residues long. The ends lost 0 bases at V and 8 bases at J; junction bases unmatched: 10. CDR1 MNHEY and CDR2 SVGAGI come from the germline V gene. The CDR3 bases are TGTGCCAGCAGTTACTCCCTACAGGGGGCGTGGGGAGGCTACACCTTC. Its protein product is CASSYSLQGAWGGYTF.

The chain links TRBV30 to TRBJ1-4; 9 bases line up with TRBD1. Germline-derived CDR1 and CDR2 are GTSNPN and SVGIG (reference sequence). The V gene end was trimmed by 2 bases and the J gene end by 10 bases; junction bases not matched to a gene: 8. This CDR3 contains 14 residues. CDR3 protein: CAWSQGDRVGKLFF. CDR3 sequence (DNA): TGTGCCTGGAGTCAGGGGGACAGGGTCGGAAAACTGTTTTTT. The full variable domain, rest sourced from reference TRBV30 and TRBJ1-4, is SQTIHQWPATLVQPVGSPLSLECTVEGTSNPNLYWYRQAAGRGLQLLFYSVGIGQISSEVPQNLSASRPQDRQFILSSKKLLLSDSGFYLCAWSQGDRVGKLFFGSGTQLSVL.

The chain combines TRBV7-9 with TRBJ1-1; 8 bases fit TRBD1. CDR1 and CDR2 from the germline V gene are SEHNR and FQNEAQ (reference sequence). The CDR3 covers 13 residues. The J segment lost 11 bases and the V segment lost 1 base, leaving 6 bases of the junction unmatched. The CDR3 DNA reads as TGTGCCAGCAGCTTAGTGGGCGACAGGGGTGCTTTCTTT. Residues: CASSLVGDRGAFF.

V and J are TRBV6-1 and TRBJ1-6; no definite D call. The V end was cut by 6 bases, the J end by 7 bases, with 10 bases between. The germline CDR1 and CDR2 sequences are MNHNS and SASEGT. This CDR3 has 13 amino acids. CDR3 nucleotide sequence: TGTGCCAGCAGAGTGCCGGGGAATTCACCCCTCCACTTT. Encoded protein: CASRVPGNSPLHF.

The chain is built from TRBV4-2 and TRBJ1-4, with 8 positions matching TRBD1. Germline CDR1 and CDR2: LGHNA and YNFKEQ. Unmatched junction bases numbered 2, after V lost 2 bases and J lost 3 bases. This CDR3 is built from 15 residues. The CDR3 DNA follows: TGTGCCAGCAGCCAACAGGGGGCGGCTAATGAAAAACTGTTTTTT. Its protein product is CASSQQGAANEKLFF.

V and J are TRBV6-5 and TRBJ1-2, with D tentatively TRBD1 (5 bases). Trimming pared 6 bases from V and 2 bases from J, leaving 16 bases between. This CDR3 is 15 amino acids long. The germline V gene encodes CDR1 MNHEY and CDR2 SVGAGI. The CDR3 DNA reads as TGTGCCAGCAGCCGTAGGGTGGGGCGCAACTATGGCTACACCTTC. Encoded protein: CASSRRVGRNYGYTF.

The chain combines TRBV7-6 with TRBJ2-3; 10 nucleotides agree with TRBD2. Unmatched junction bases numbered 9, after V lost 2 bases and J lost 4 bases. CDR3 length: 17 residues. Germline CDR1 is SGHVS and CDR2 is FNYEAQ. This CDR3 is CASSLRGSGGASDTQYF. The DNA for the CDR3 is TGTGCCAGCAGCTTAAGGGGCAGCGGGGGGGCCTCAGATACGCAGTATTTT.

The gene calls are TRBV30 and TRBJ2-5; 7 bases fit TRBD2. Germline lookup yields CDR1 GTSNPN and CDR2 SVGIG (reference sequence). The CDR3 runs 15 residues. V shed 0 bases, J shed 5 bases, and the junction held 9 bases outside the gene matches. This CDR3 reads CAWSVPTGGWETQYF. CDR3 DNA: TGTGCCTGGAGTGTACCAACGGGGGGATGGGAGACCCAGTACTTC.

The V and J genes are TRBV14 and TRBJ2-2; D perhaps matches TRBD2 (7 bases). Deletions cut 3 bases from V and 3 bases from J, with 14 bases between. The length of the CDR3 is 16 residues. Looked up from germline, CDR1 is SGHDN and CDR2 is FVKESK. The chain's CDR3 is CASSQRWGGDTGELFF. For the CDR3, the DNA is TGTGCCAGCAGCCAGAGATGGGGGGGCGACACCGGGGAGCTGTTTTTT. Supplemented by reference TRBV14 and TRBJ2-2, the full variable domain reads EAGVTQFPSHSVIEKGQTVTLRCDPISGHDNLYWYRRVMGKEIKFLLHFVKESKQDESGMPNNRFLAERTGGTYSTLKVQPAELEDSGVYFCASSQRWGGDTGELFFGEGSRLTVL.

The chain uses TRBV6-5 and TRBJ2-2; D might be TRBD2 (6 bases). Germline V gene lookup returns CDR1 MNHEY and CDR2 SVGAGI. There are 16 residues in the CDR3. V was trimmed by 0 bases and J by 6 bases, leaving 14 bases between them. The CDR3 is CASSYSLGGMAGELFF. Here the CDR3 DNA reads TGTGCCAGCAGTTACTCCTTGGGGGGTATGGCCGGGGAGCTGTTTTTT.

This clone came up once. The chain recombines TRBV2 with TRBJ1-5, with 12 nucleotides matching TRBD1. The CDR3 totals 17 residues. The germline V gene encodes CDR1 SNHLY and CDR2 FYNNEI. With V trimmed by 4 bases and J by 7 bases, 11 bases remained unmatched. CDR3 coding DNA: TGTGCCAGCAGTGCGGAGGAGGGACAGGGGGCAAGACAGCCCCAGCATTTT. Translation gives CASSAEEGQGARQPQHF.

V gene TRBV27 combines with J gene TRBJ2-7, with D unclear. V was shortened by 0 bases and J by 5 bases, with 11 bases between the two germline ends. Germline CDR1 reads MNHEY; CDR2 reads SMNVEV (reference sequence). The CDR3 covers 14 residues. The chain's CDR3 is CASSLSPGFDEQYF. The CDR3 DNA follows: TGTGCCAGCAGTTTATCGCCGGGTTTTGACGAGCAGTACTTC.

V is TRBV5-1 and J is TRBJ2-3, with D unclear. Trimming left V 2 bases short and J 0 bases short, with 13 bases between. This CDR3 is 16 amino acids long. Per the germline V gene, CDR1 is SGHRS and CDR2 is YFSETQ. The CDR3 DNA is TGCGCCAGCAGCTTTCTATCGGTATCTAGCACAGATACGCAGTATTTT. It codes for CASSFLSVSSTDTQYF.

The chain joins TRBV12-5 to TRBJ2-1, with a weak D call TRBD2 (5 bases). The germline CDR1 and CDR2 sequences are LGHNT and FRNRAP. V gave up 5 bases and J gave up 6 bases, with 11 bases separating them. The CDR3 spans 13 residues. CDR3 bases: TGTGCTAGTGGTCCCAACGGAGGCAATGAGCAGTTCTTC. This encodes CASGPNGGNEQFF. Full variable domain (missing parts from reference TRBV12-5 and TRBJ2-1): DARVTQTPRHKVTEMGQEVTMRCQPILGHNTVFWYRQTMMQGLELLAYFRNRAPLDDSGMPKDRFSAEMPDATLATLKIQPSEPRDSAVYFCASGPNGGNEQFFGPGTRLTVL.

This chain uses TRBV2 with TRBJ1-1, with TRBD1 as a possible D gene (6 bases). Trimming left V 3 bases short and J 5 bases short, with 25 bases between. CDR1 SNHLY and CDR2 FYNNEI come from the germline V gene. This CDR3 comprises 18 residues. Here the CDR3 reads CASSDSLREGGAVTEAFF. CDR3 in DNA: TGTGCCAGCAGTGATAGTCTCAGGGAAGGGGGTGCGGTGACTGAAGCTTTCTTT.